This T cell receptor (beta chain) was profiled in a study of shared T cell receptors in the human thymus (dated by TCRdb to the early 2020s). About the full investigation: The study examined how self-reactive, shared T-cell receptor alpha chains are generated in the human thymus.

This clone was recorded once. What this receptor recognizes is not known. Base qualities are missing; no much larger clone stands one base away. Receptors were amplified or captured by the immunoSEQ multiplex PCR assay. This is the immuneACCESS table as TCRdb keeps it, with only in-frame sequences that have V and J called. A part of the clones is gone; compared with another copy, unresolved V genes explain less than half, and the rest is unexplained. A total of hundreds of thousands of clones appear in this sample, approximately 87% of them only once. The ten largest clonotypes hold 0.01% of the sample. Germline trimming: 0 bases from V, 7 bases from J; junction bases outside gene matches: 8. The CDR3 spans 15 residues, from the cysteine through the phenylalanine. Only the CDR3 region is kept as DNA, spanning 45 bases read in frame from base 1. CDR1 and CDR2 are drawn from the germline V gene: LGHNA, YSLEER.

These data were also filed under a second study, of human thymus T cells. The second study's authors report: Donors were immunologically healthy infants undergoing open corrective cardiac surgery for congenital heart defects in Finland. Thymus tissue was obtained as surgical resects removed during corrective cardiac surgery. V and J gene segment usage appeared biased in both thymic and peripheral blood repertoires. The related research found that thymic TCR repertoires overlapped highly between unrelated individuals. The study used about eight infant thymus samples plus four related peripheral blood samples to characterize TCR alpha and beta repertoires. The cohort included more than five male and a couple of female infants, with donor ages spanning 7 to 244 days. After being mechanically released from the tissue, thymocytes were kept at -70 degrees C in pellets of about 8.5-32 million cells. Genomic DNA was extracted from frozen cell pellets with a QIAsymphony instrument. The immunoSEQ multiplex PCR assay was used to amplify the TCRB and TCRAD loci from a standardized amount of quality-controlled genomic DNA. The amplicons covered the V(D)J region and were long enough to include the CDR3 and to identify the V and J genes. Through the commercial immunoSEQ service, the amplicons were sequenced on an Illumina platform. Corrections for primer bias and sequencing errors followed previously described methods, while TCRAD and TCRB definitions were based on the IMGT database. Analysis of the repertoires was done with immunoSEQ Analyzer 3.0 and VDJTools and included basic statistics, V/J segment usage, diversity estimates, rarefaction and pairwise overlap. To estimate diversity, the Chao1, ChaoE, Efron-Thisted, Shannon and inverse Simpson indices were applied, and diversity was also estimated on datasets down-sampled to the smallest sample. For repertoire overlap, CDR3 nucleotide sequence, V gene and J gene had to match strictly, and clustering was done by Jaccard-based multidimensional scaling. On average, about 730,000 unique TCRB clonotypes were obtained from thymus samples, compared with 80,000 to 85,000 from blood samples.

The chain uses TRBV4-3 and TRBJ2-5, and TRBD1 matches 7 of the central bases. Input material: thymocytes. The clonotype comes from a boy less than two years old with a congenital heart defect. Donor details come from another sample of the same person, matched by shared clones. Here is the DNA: TGCGCCAGCAGCCAAGAACTCAGGGGGATAGGGACCCAGTACTTC. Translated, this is CASSQELRGIGTQYF.